This TCR beta chain was retrieved from a study of T cell responses to AZD1222 COVID-19 vaccine. Study observations and caveats: No day 14 peak samples; only post-peak repertoires were characterized.

Produced via immunoSEQ multiplex PCR; TCRdb's table is partial and in-frame only. The repertoire has about 76,000 clones, 70% to 80% of them found once; the top ten carry roughly 28%. Germline lookup yields CDR1 SEHNR and CDR2 FQNEAQ (reference sequence). This CDR3 is built from 13 residues. Trimming took 6 bases from V and 3 from J, leaving 8 bases between them. There are a few counts of this clone. Its matching antigen is unknown. The gene calls are TRBV7-9 and TRBJ2-2; D is uncertain. Sequencing was performed on peripheral blood, taken 28 days after the second dose of the MenACWY control vaccine. This receptor was identified in an adult who received the MenACWY meningococcal vaccine as a control. Here the CDR3 DNA reads TGTGCCAGCAGGGGATTCTACACCGGGGAGCTGTTTTTT. This gives the protein CASRGFYTGELFF.